This T cell receptor (beta chain) comes out of a study of T cell repertoires in cytomegalovirus infection. Details on this clonotype: Its antigen is not identified. The junction departs from germline at one end; a sequencing error may be responsible.

Germline V gene sequence: CDR1 SGHTA, CDR2 FQGNSA. This CDR3 comprises 16 residues. Using its own MiXCR run on the reads, TCRdb lists one record per CDR3 protein. There are around 900,000 distinct CDR3 sequences in the sample; around 32% occur only once, and around an eighth lies in the top ten. This sequence originates from a human donor in good health (CMV status not recorded). Some clones in this sample may be carry-over from other donors' samples. V gene TRBV7-2 combines with J gene TRBJ2-3, with D perhaps given as TRBD1 or TRBD2 (5 bases each). The sequenced sample was cultured CD8+ T cells from PBMCs, obtained from culture after CMV antigen stimulation. The CDR3 DNA reads as TGTGCCAGCAACTTAGCGCCGGCAGGGATCACAGATACGCAGTATTTT. Its translation is CASNLAPAGITDTQYF.